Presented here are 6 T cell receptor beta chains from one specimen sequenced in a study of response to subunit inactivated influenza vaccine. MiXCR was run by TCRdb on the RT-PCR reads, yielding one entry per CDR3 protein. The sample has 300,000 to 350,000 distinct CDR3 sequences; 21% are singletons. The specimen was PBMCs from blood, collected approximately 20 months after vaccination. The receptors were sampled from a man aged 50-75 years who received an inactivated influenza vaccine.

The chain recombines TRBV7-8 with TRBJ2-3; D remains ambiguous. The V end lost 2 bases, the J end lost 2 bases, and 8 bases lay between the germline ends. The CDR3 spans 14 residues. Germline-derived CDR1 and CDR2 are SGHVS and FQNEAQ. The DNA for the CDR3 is TGTGCCAGCAGCTTATGGGGTTTCACAGATACGCAGTATTTT. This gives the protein CASSLWGFTDTQYF. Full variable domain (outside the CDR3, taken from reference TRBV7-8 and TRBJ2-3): GAGVSQSPRYKVAKRGQDVALRCDPISGHVSLFWYQQALGQGPEFLTYFQNEAQLDKSGLPSDRFFAERPEGSVSTLKIQRTQQEDSAVYLCASSLWGFTDTQYFGPGTRLTVL.

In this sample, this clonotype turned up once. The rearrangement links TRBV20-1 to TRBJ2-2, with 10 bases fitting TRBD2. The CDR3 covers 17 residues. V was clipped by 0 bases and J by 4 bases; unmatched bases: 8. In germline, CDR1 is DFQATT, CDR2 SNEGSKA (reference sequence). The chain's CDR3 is CSAREGVAGGTTGELFF. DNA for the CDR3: TGCAGTGCTAGAGAAGGGGTAGCGGGGGGCACCACCGGGGAGCTGTTTTTT.

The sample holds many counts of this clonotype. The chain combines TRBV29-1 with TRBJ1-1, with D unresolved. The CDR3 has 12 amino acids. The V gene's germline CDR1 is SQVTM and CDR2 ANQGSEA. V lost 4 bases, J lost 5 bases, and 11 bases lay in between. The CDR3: CSVGGSGTEAFF. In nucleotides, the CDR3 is TGCAGCGTTGGTGGTAGCGGTACTGAAGCTTTCTTT. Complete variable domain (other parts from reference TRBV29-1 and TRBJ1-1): SAVISQKPSRDICQRGTSLTIQCQVDSQVTMMFWYRQQPGQSLTLIATANQGSEATYESGFVIDKFPISRPNLTFSTLTVSNMSPEDSSIYLCSVGGSGTEAFFGQGTRLTVV.

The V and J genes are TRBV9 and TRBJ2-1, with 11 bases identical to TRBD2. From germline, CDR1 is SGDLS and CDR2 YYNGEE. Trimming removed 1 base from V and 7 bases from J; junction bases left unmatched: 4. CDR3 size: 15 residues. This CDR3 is CASSVTSGRMNEQFF. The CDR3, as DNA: TGTGCCAGCAGCGTAACTAGCGGGAGAATGAATGAGCAGTTCTTC.

The chain's CDR3 is CASTVGTLSGTDTQYF. The CDR3 DNA reads as TGCGCCAGCACCGTCGGGACCTTGTCCGGCACAGATACGCAGTATTTT. The chain carries TRBV5-1 and TRBJ2-3; D may correspond to TRBD1 or TRBD2 (5 bases each). This CDR3 has 16 amino acids. Germline CDR1 SGHRS, CDR2 YFSETQ. The germline V and J ends were trimmed by 6 bases and 1 base, with 18 bases remaining between them. Together with reference TRBV5-1 and TRBJ2-3, the CDR3 gives the full variable domain: KAGVTQTPRYLIKTRGQQVTLSCSPISGHRSVSWYQQTPGQGLQFLFEYFSETQRNKGNFPGRFSGRQFSNSRSEMNVSTLELGDSALYLCASTVGTLSGTDTQYFGPGTRLTVL.

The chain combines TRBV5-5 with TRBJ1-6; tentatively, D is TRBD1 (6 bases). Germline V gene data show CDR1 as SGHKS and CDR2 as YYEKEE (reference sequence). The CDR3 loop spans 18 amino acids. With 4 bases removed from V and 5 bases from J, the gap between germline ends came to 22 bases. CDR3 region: CASSLGRRTTGNNSPLHF. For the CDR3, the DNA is TGTGCCAGCAGCCTTGGACGAAGGACGACAGGAAATAATTCACCCCTCCACTTT.